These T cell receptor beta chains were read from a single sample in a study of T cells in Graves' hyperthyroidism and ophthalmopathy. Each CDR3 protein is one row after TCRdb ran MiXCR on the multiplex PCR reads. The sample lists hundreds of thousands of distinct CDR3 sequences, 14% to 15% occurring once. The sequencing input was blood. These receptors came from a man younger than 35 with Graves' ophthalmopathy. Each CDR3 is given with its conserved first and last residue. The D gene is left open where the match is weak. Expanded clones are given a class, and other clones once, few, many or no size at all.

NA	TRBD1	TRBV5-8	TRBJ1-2	CASSLGEGGFGYGYTF	TGTGCCAGCAGCTTGGGTGAAGGGGGCTTTGGCTATGGCTACACCTTC
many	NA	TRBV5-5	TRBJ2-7	CASSQNPTGTYEQYF	TGTGCCAGCAGCCAAAACCCGACAGGTACCTACGAGCAGTACTTC
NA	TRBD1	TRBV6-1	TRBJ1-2	CASTEASGGYGYTF	TGTGCCAGCACTGAGGCTTCAGGGGGGTATGGCTACACCTTC
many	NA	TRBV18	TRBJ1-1	CASSPRPHWDTEAFF	TGTGCCAGCTCACCAAGGCCTCACTGGGACACTGAAGCTTTCTTT
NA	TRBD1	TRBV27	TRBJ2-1	CASRLHGTGGYNEQFF	TGTGCCAGCCGCCTGCACGGGACAGGGGGCTACAATGAGCAGTTCTTC
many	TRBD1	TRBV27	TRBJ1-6	CASRPQGGNSPLHF	TGTGCCAGCAGGCCACAGGGGGGGAATTCACCCCTCCACTTT
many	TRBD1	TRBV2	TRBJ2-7	CASSDPGQGSSSYEQYF	TGTGCCAGCAGTGACCCGGGACAGGGGTCGAGCTCCTACGAGCAGTACTTC
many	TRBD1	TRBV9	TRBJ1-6	CASSSRTGTNSPLHF	TGTGCCAGCAGCTCTCGGACAGGTACTAATTCACCCCTCCACTTT
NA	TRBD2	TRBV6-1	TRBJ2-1	CASRGPAGSYNEQFF	TGTGCCAGCAGGGGGCCAGCGGGATCCTACAATGAGCAGTTCTTC
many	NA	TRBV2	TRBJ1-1	CASRTWGRHEAFF	TGTGCCAGCAGGACCTGGGGTCGCCATGAAGCTTTCTTT
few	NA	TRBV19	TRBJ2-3	CASSKQGGDTQYF	TGTGCCAGTAGTAAGCAGGGCGGGGATACGCAGTATTTT
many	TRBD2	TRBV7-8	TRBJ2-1	CASSSLGTSGGAQNEQFF	TGTGCCAGCAGCTCCCTCGGGACTAGCGGGGGCGCCCAAAATGAGCAGTTCTTC
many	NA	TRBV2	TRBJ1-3	CASSDGTHGNTIYF	TGTGCCAGCAGTGATGGGACTCATGGAAACACCATATATTTT
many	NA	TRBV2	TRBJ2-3	CASRATSTDTQYF	TGTGCCAGCAGAGCCACTAGCACAGATACGCAGTATTTT
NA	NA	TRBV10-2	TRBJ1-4	CASMRFEKLFF	TGCGCCAGCATGAGGTTTGAAAAACTGTTTTTT
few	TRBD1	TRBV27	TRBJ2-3	CASRIRTGGMIDTQYF	TGTGCCAGCCGCATTCGGACAGGGGGGATGATAGATACGCAGTATTTT
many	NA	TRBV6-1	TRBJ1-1	CASRELLVGSGEAFF	TGTGCCAGCAGGGAGCTTCTCGTTGGTTCGGGGGAAGCTTTCTTT
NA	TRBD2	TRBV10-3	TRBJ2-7	CALAGRGMGTSSSYEQYF	TGTGCCCTCGCGGGGCGGGGTATGGGGACTAGCAGCTCCTACGAGCAGTACTTC
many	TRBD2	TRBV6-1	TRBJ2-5	CASSSKQAGGVETQYF	TGTGCCAGCAGCTCAAAGCAAGCGGGAGGGGTTGAGACCCAGTACTTC
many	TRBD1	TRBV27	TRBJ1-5	CASSSTGVNQPQHF	TGTGCCAGCAGCTCGACAGGGGTCAATCAGCCCCAGCATTTT
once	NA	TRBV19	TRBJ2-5	CASSPRDWGGTQYF	TGTGCCAGTAGCCCCCGGGACTGGGGTGGGACCCAGTACTTC
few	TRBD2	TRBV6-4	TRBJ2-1	CASSDNPGGNEQFF	TGTGCCAGCAGTGACAATCCGGGGGGGAATGAGCAGTTCTTC
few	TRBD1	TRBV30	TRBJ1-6	CAWSLGYGTAYNSPLHF	TGTGCCTGGAGTTTGGGATATGGGACAGCCTATAATTCACCCCTCCACTTT
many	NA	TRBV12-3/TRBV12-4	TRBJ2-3	CASSDSGASTDTQYF	TGTGCCAGCAGTGACAGCGGAGCTAGCACAGATACGCAGTATTTT
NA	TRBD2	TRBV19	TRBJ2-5	CASSIGASGGRETQYF	TGTGCCAGTAGTATAGGCGCTAGCGGGGGGCGGGAGACCCAGTACTTC
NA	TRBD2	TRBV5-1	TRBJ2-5	CATGHGAGKGETQYF	TGCGCCACCGGCCACGGAGCGGGGAAGGGGGAGACCCAGTACTTC
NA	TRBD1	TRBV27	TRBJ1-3	CASRGDRGPGNTIYF	TGTGCCAGCAGGGGGGACAGGGGGCCTGGAAACACCATATATTTT
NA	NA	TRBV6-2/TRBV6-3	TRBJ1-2	CASGRTSAYGYTF	TGTGCCAGCGGCCGGACATCGGCGTATGGCTACACCTTC
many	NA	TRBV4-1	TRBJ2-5	CASSHPPAETQYF	TGCGCCAGCAGCCACCCGCCGGCGGAGACCCAGTACTTC
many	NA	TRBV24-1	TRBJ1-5	CATGPGLSNQPQHF	TGTGCCACCGGACCGGGACTCAGCAATCAGCCCCAGCATTTT
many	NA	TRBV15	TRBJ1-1	CATSRKLPNTEAFF	TGTGCCACCAGCAGAAAACTACCCAACACTGAAGCTTTCTTT
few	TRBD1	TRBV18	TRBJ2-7	CASSTGTGSGEQYF	TGTGCCAGCTCAACCGGGACAGGGTCTGGCGAGCAGTACTTC
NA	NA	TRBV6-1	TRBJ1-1	CASNTGAVLSEAFF	TGTGCCAGCAATACCGGGGCCGTTCTTTCCGAAGCTTTCTTT
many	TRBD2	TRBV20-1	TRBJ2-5	CSLTSGLQETQYF	TGCAGTCTGACTAGCGGACTTCAAGAGACCCAGTACTTC
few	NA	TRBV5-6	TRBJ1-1	CASSFREQGNRRAFF	TGTGCCAGCAGCTTCAGGGAACAAGGAAACAGGAGAGCTTTCTTT
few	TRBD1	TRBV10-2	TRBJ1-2	CASSIPGTDYGYTF	TGCGCCAGCAGCATCCCAGGGACAGACTATGGCTACACCTTC
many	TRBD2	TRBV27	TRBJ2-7	CASSLSLAGPYEQYF	TGTGCCAGCAGTTTATCTTTAGCGGGTCCCTACGAGCAGTACTTC
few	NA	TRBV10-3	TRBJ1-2	CAISDLGARGYTF	TGTGCCATCAGTGACCTGGGCGCCAGGGGCTACACCTTC
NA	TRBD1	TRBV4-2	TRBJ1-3	CASSQELGQGTNTIYF	TGTGCCAGCAGCCAAGAGTTGGGACAGGGAACAAACACCATATATTTT
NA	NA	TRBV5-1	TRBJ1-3	CASSLDQGHSGNTIYF	TGCGCCAGCAGCTTGGACCAGGGGCACTCTGGAAACACCATATATTTT
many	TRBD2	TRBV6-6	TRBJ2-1	CASSYEGLAGTGGSYNEQFF	TGTGCCAGCAGTTACGAAGGACTAGCGGGAACAGGTGGATCCTACAATGAGCAGTTCTTC
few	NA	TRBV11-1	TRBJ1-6	CASSPMGRGLDSPLHF	TGTGCCAGCAGCCCAATGGGTCGGGGGTTGGATTCACCCCTCCACTTT
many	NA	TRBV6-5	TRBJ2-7	CASSYSGHDYEQYF	TGTGCCAGCAGTTACTCGGGACACGACTACGAGCAGTACTTC
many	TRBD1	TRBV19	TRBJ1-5	CASSIQTGGEGQPQHF	TGTGCCAGTAGTATACAAACAGGGGGCGAAGGGCAGCCCCAGCATTTT
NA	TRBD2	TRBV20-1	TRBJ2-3	CSAVGGTSTDMQYF	TGCAGTGCTGTCGGAGGGACTAGCACAGATATGCAGTATTTT
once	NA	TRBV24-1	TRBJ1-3	CATSDLPGNTIYF	TGTGCCACCAGTGATTTGCCAGGAAACACCATATATTTT
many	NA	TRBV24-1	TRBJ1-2	CATSGQENYGYTF	TGTGCCACCAGTGGACAGGAGAACTATGGCTACACCTTC
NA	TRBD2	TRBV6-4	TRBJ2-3	CASSDSGTSGTDTQYF	TGTGCCAGCAGTGACTCCGGGACTAGCGGGACAGATACGCAGTATTTT
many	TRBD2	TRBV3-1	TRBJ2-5	CASSPRTSGAGTQYF	TGTGCCAGCAGCCCGCGGACTAGCGGGGCGGGGACCCAGTACTTC
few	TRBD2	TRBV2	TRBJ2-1	CASRGVAGGSEQFF	TGTGCCAGCAGGGGCGTAGCGGGAGGGAGTGAGCAGTTCTTC
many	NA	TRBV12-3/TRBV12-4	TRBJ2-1	CASSLSANEQFF	TGTGCCAGCAGTTTAAGCGCCAATGAGCAGTTCTTC
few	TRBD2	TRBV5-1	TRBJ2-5	CASSLGGLAGIQETQYF	TGCGCCAGCAGCTTGGGGGGACTAGCGGGTATCCAAGAGACCCAGTACTTC
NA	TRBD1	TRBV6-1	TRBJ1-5	CASGLQGANQPQHF	TGTGCCAGCGGCCTACAGGGGGCCAATCAGCCCCAGCATTTT